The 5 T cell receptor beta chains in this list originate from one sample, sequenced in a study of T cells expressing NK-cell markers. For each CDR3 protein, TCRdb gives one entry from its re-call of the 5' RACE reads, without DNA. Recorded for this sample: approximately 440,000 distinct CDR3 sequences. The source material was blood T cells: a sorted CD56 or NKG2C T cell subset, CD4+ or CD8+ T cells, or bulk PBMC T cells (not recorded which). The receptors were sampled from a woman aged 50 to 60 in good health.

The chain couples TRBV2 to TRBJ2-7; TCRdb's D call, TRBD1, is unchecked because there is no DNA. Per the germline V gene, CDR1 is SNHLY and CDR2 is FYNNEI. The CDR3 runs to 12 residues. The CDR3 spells CASAEGAIEQYF.

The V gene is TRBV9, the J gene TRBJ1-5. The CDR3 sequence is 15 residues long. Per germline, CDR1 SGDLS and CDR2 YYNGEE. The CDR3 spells CASSVEPAIIQPQHF.

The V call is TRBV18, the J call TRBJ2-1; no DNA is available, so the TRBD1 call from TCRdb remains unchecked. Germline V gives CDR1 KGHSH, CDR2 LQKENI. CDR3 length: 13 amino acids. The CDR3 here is CASSPKQGGEQFF. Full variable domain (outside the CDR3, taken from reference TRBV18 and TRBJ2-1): NAGVMQNPRHLVRRRGQEARLRCSPMKGHSHVYWYRQLPEEGLKFMVYLQKENIIDESGMPKERFSAEFPKEGPSILRIQQVVRGDSAAYFCASSPKQGGEQFFGPGTRLTVL.

CDR3 region: CASSRTSGSMYNEQFF. The rearrangement links TRBV12-3 or TRBV12-4 to TRBJ2-1; the D call of TRBD2 rests on TCRdb alone, since no DNA is present to check it. There are 16 residues in the CDR3.

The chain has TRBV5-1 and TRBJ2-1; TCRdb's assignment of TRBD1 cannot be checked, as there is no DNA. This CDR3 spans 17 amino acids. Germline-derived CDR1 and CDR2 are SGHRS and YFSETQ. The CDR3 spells CASQFTPLAEFSNEQFF.